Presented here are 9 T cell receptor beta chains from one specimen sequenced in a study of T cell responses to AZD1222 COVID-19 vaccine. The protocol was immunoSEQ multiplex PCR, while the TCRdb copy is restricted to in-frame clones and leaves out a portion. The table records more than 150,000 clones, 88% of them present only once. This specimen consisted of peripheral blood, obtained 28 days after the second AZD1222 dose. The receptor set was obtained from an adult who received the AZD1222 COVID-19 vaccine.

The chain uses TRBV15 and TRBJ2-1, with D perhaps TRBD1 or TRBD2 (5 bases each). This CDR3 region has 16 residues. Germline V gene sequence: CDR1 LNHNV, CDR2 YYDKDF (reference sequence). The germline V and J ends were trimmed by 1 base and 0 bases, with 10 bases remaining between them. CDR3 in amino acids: CATSRVSGSSYNEQFF. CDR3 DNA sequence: TGTGCCACCAGCAGAGTTTCAGGGAGCTCCTACAATGAGCAGTTCTTC.

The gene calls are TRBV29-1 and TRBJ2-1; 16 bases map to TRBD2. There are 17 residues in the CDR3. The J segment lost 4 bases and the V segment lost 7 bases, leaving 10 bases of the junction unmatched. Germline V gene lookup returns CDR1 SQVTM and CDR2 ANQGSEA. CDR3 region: CSASGLAGGNLYNEQFF. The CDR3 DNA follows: TGCAGCGCATCGGGACTAGCGGGGGGGAACTTATACAATGAGCAGTTCTTC.

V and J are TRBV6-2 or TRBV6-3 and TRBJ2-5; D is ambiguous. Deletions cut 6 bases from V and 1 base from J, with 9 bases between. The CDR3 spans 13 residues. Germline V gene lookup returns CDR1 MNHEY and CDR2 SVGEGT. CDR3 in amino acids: CASSSTVQETQYF. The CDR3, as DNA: TGTGCCAGCAGCTCGACCGTCCAAGAGACCCAGTACTTC.

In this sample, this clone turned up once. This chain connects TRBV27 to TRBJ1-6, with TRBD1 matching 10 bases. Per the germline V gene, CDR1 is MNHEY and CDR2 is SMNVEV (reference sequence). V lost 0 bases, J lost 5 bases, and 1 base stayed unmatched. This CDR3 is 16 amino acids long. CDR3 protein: CASSLSGTGDNSPLHF. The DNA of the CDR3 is TGTGCCAGCAGTTTATCAGGGACAGGGGATAATTCACCCCTCCACTTT.

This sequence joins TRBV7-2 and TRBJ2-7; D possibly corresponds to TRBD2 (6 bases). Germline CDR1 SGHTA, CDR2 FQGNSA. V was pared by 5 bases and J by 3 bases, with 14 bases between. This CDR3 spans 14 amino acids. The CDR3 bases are TGTGCCAGCAGCGCGGGACTTGAAGACTACGAGCAGTACTTC. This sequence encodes CASSAGLEDYEQYF.

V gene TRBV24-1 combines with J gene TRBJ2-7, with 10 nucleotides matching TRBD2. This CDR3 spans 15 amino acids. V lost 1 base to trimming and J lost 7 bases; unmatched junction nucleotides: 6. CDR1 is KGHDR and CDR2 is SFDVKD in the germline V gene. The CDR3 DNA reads TGTGCCACCAGTGATTTCGCTAGCGGGAGTGGTGAGCAGTACTTC. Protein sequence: CATSDFASGSGEQYF.

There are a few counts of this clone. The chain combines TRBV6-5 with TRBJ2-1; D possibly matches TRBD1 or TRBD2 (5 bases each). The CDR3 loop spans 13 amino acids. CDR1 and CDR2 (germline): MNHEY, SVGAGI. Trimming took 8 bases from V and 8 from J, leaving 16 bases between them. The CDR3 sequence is CASGDPPKDEQFF. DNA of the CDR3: TGTGCCAGCGGGGACCCACCCAAGGATGAGCAGTTCTTC.

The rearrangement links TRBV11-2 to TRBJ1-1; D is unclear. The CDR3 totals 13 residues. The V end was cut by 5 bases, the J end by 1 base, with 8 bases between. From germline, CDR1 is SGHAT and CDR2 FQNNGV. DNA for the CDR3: TGTGCCAGCAGCCGTCGGGAGAACACTGAAGCTTTCTTT. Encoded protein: CASSRRENTEAFF.

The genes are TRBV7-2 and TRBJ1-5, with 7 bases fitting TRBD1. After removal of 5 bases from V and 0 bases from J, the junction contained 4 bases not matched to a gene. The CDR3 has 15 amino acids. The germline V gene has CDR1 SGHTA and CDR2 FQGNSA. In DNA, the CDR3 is TGTGCCAGCAGCAAGGACAGGCTTAGCAATCAGCCCCAGCATTTT. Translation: CASSKDRLSNQPQHF.